This is a list of T cell receptor beta chains from one sample in a study of CXCR3-negative and CXCR3-positive naive CD8 T cells. TCRdb reprocessed the 5' RACE reads, with one entry per CDR3 protein and no DNA. The listing contains roughly 90,000 distinct CDR3 sequences. The sample consisted of naive CXCR3- CD8+ T cells from blood. These receptors were obtained from a human donor in good health. Some clones in this sample may be carry-over from other donors' samples. The CDR3 runs from the conserved cysteine through the conserved F or W.

>TRBJ2-1|TRBV5-1
CASSLDTTYNEKFF
>TRBJ1-2|TRBV21-1
CASSKVRARGYTF
>TRBJ2-1|TRBV28
CASSLRRPGLAGGPGGEQFF
>TRBJ2-1|TRBV12-3/TRBV12-4
CALRRGNEQFF
>TRBJ2-1|TRBV5-1
CASSSGSDEQFF
>TRBJ1-1|TRBV19
CASSTGTGSEAFF
>TRBJ2-5|TRBV20-1
CSARDQWLAGEETQYF
>TRBJ1-1|TRBV3-2
CASSHGTISKNTEAFF
>TRBJ1-2|TRBV12-3/TRBV12-4
CASSLAVTDGYTF
>TRBJ2-7|TRBV4-3
CASSQDRDGAYEQYF
>TRBJ2-5|TRBV12-3/TRBV12-4
CASSFGDTGETQYF
>TRBJ2-5|TRBV7-9
CASSSWDIQETQYF
>TRBJ2-3|TRBV29-1
CSVDNPSTDTQYF
>TRBJ2-1|TRBV27
CASSTDRGIFNEQFF
>TRBJ2-5|TRBV6-5
CASSSSGLANWETQYF
>TRBJ1-2|TRBV14
CASSQVGGTYGYTF
>TRBJ2-7|TRBV12-3/TRBV12-4
CASSSVRVGDHTYEQYF
>TRBJ1-1|TRBV6-2/TRBV6-3
CASSYEGTTNTEAFF
>TRBJ2-7|TRBV5-8
CASSGGTANYEQYF
>TRBJ2-3|TRBV2
CASSVQGLTDTQYF
>TRBJ1-5|TRBV12-3/TRBV12-4
CASGHRANQPQHF
>TRBJ2-7|TRBV28
CASSPFIRNEQYF
>TRBJ2-2|TRBV11-2
CAIPDGTGELFF
>TRBJ2-2|TRBV7-2
CASSLPQGTNTGELFF
>TRBJ1-5|TRBV12-3/TRBV12-4
CASSSLAGQPQHF